The 5 T cell receptor beta chains listed next were all sequenced from one sample in a study of blood T cell repertoires in COVID-19. The table came from immunoSEQ multiplex PCR; TCRdb's copy has only in-frame clones and leaves some out. The sample has 300,000 to 400,000 clones, around 91% seen once; the top ten hold 0.95% to 1.1%. The sample comprised PBMCs or T cells enriched from blood (not recorded which). Source of these receptors: a man aged 18 to 29 who had recovered from COVID-19.

The chain carries TRBV6-5 and TRBJ1-6, with 7 positions matching TRBD1. From germline, CDR1 is MNHEY and CDR2 SVGAGI. The trim removed 5 bases at V and 6 bases at J, leaving 7 bases unmatched. This CDR3 spans 15 amino acids. The CDR3 DNA reads TGTGCCAGCAGTAACGAGGGACAGTTTAATTCACCCCTCCACTTT. It yields the protein CASSNEGQFNSPLHF.

Only one count was recorded for this clone. The chain is built from TRBV20-1 and TRBJ1-1; D remains unclear. The V and J ends lost 8 bases and 1 base respectively, with 8 bases between them. Germline V lookup: CDR1 DFQATT, CDR2 SNEGSKA (reference sequence). The CDR3 consists of 11 residues. CDR3 nucleotides: TGCAGTACGCCGAGGAACACTGAAGCTTTCTTT. Protein product: CSTPRNTEAFF.

As regards this clone: Its ends do not fully match the called genes, so a read error is possible. The chain couples TRBV7-2 to TRBJ2-2, with D perhaps TRBD2 (7 bases). The CDR3 is made up of 16 amino acids. CDR1 and CDR2 from the germline V gene are SGHTA and FQGNSA. CDR3 nucleotides: TGTGCCAGCAGCCTAGCCGGGGGGCAGGGTACCGGGGAGCTGTTTTTT. It encodes CASSLAGGQGTGELFF.

This rearrangement joins TRBV7-2 to TRBJ2-7; D possibly corresponds to TRBD1 (6 bases). CDR1 and CDR2 (germline): SGHTA, FQGNSA. The CDR3 consists of 14 residues. Trimming took off 6 bases at V and 2 bases at J, with 14 bases between the two ends. CDR3 sequence: CASSFPGQTYEQYF. Here the CDR3 DNA reads TGTGCCAGCAGTTTCCCGGGACAAACCTACGAGCAGTACTTC.

The CDR3 nucleotides read TGTGCCAGCAGCACAACCTCTAGCGGGAGCACCAAAAACATTCAGTACTTC. It specifies CASSTTSSGSTKNIQYF. V usage is TRBV7-2 and J usage is TRBJ2-4; 10 bases map to TRBD2. The CDR3 contains 17 residues. The germline V gene encodes CDR1 SGHTA and CDR2 FQGNSA. The V segment lost 5 bases and the J segment 2 bases; nucleotides outside the gene matches: 9.